A few counts support the clone carrying this TCR beta chain. A second PCR, run for roughly 6 to 11 cycles, used a sample-barcoded 5' primer plus a J-beta primer mix. Every cDNA molecule bore a tag from a template-switch adaptor containing 12 random nucleotides. TCRdb reprocessed the 5' RACE reads via MiXCR and lists one record per CDR3 protein. Altogether about 940,000 distinct CDR3 sequences are present, about 44% being singletons, with the ten largest covering about an eighth. These data belong to a study of blood T cells in healthy people across ages. The CDR3 spans 17 residues. Germline trimming cut 1 base from V and 3 bases from J; bases unmatched to any gene: 6. Germline V gene lookup returns CDR1 SGHTA and CDR2 FQGNSA.

This chain uses TRBV7-2 with TRBJ2-1; TRBD1 agrees at 10 bases. The clonotype was recovered from a young man in good health. The material sequenced was blood. CDR3 residues: CASSLGSWTGGYNEQFF. CDR3 nucleotide sequence: TGTGCCAGCAGCTTAGGCTCCTGGACAGGGGGCTACAATGAGCAGTTCTTC. Filled out from reference TRBV7-2 and TRBJ2-1, the complete variable domain reads GAGVSQSPSNKVTEKGKDVELRCDPISGHTALYWYRQSLGQGLEFLIYFQGNSAPDKSGLPSDRFSAERTGGSVSTLTIQRTQQEDSAVYLCASSLGSWTGGYNEQFFGPGTRLTVL.